The clone carrying this T cell receptor (beta chain) has only a few counts. The antigen remains unidentified. This sample was included in a study of beta chain features in type 1 diabetes. V was clipped by 6 bases and J by 4 bases; unmatched bases: 2. From germline, CDR1 is KGHSH and CDR2 LQKENI. The CDR3 runs to 13 residues. The study's findings and limits: Healthy donors had naive, central memory and Treg TCRB repertoires that appeared less similar than those seen among patients. Overrepresentation of cells with high TCR expression could result from cDNA sequencing. Significant though moderate, a shortening of TCRB CDR3s appeared in all four CD4+ subsets of Type 1 diabetes patients.

All of the isolated RNA was reverse transcribed, so expressed TCRB transcripts were sequenced. Clones were read by immunoSEQ multiplex PCR, and TCRdb kept only the in-frame ones, dropping some. The sample holds around 310,000 clones, approximately 15% seen once. Sorting based on CD45RO/CCR7/CD25/CD127/CD95/CD27 separated CD4+ naive, central memory, regulatory and stem cell-like memory cells. This sequence was found in a woman aged 18-29 years with type 1 diabetes. The chain is built from TRBV18 and TRBJ2-1; 8 bases map to TRBD1. Sequenced sample: naive CD4+ T cells from blood. CDR3 nucleotides: TGTGCCAGCTCGCGGGACAGGTACAATGAGCAGTTCTTC. Translated: CASSRDRYNEQFF.